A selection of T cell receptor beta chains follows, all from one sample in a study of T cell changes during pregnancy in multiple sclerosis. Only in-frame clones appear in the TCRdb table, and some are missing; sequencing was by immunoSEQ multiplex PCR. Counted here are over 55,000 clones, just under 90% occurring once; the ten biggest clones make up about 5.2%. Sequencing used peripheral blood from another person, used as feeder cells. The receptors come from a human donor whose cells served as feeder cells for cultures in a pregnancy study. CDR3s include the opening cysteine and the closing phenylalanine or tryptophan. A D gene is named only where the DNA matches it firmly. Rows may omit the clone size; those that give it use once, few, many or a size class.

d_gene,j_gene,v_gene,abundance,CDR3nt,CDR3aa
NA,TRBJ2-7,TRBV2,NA,TGTGCCAGCAGTGAAACAGCTTACGAGCAGTACTTC,CASSETAYEQYF
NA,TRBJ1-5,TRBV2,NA,TGTGCCAGCACCTCCCTGGGGGGTGCCAATCAGCCCCAGCATTTT,CASTSLGGANQPQHF
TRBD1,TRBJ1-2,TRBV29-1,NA,TGCAGCGTTGCCGGGACAGGGTGGTCTGGCTACACCTTC,CSVAGTGWSGYTF
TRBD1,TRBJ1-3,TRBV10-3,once,TGTGCCATCAGTGAAGGGGGGACAGGGAGCTCTGGAAACACCATATATTTT,CAISEGGTGSSGNTIYF
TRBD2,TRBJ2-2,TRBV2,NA,TGTGCCAGCAGTGAAGCTGGCCTAGCGGGAGGTTCAGGCACCGGGGAGCTGTTTTTT,CASSEAGLAGGSGTGELFF
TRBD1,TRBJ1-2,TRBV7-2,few,TGTGCCAGCAGCTTAGGCGGGACAGGGGGTATCGGGGTTGGCTACACCTTC,CASSLGGTGGIGVGYTF
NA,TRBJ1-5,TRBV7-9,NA,TGTGCCAGCAGCTTAGTTGGCAATCAGCCCCAGCATTTT,CASSLVGNQPQHF
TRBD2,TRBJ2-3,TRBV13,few,TGTGCCAGCAGCCGGACTAGCGGGAGTACAGATACGCAGTATTTT,CASSRTSGSTDTQYF
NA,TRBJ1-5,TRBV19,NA,TGTGCCGGCAGTGGGGGGGGCAATCAGCCCCAGCATTTT,CAGSGGGNQPQHF
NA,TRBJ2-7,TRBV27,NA,TGTGCCAGCAGTTTATCGGGCAGGTCCGAGCAGTACTTC,CASSLSGRSEQYF
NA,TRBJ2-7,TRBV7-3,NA,TGTGCCAGCAGCGCCGACAGGTCCTACGAGCAGTACTTC,CASSADRSYEQYF
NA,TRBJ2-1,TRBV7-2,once,TGTGCCAGCACTTTCTCGGCCGTCATGGACAATGAGCAGTTCTTC,CASTFSAVMDNEQFF
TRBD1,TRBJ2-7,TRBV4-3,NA,TGCGCCAGCAGCCCTACTTGGGACAGTACCGAGCAGTACTTC,CASSPTWDSTEQYF
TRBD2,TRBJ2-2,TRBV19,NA,TGTGCCAGTAGTCCGGGACTAGCGGGGGGCCAGAACACCGGGGAGCTGTTTTTT,CASSPGLAGGQNTGELFF
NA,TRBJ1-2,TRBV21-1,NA,TGTGCCAGCATTCTTGCCCAGGGGCCTACTAACTATGGCTACACCTTC,CASILAQGPTNYGYTF
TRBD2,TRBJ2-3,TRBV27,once,TGTGCCAGCAGTTTATCGGGACTAGCGTCTAGCACAGATACGCAGTATTTT,CASSLSGLASSTDTQYF
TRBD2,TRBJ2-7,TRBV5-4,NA,TGTGCCAGCAGCCCGCCGTTAGCGGGCCCGCGGGAAATCTCTGAGCAGTACTTC,CASSPPLAGPREISEQYF
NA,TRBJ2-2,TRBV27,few,TGTGCCAGCAGCCCAAATCTGTTGCTAGGTCTCATCGGGGAGCTGTTTTTT,CASSPNLLLGLIGELFF
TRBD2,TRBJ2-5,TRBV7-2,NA,TGTGCCAGCAGCCCGAGGGGACTAGCGAATCAAGAGACCCAGTACTTC,CASSPRGLANQETQYF
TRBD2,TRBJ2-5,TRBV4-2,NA,TGTGCCAGCAGCCAAGGGACTAGCGAGGAGACCCAGTACTTC,CASSQGTSEETQYF
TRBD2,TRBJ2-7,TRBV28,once,TGTGCCAGCAGTCCATTAGCGGGAATCTTCTACGAGCAGTACTTC,CASSPLAGIFYEQYF
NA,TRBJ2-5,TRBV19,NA,TGTGCCAGTAGTCCTCGGGACTACAGGGGGGAGACCCAGTACTTC,CASSPRDYRGETQYF
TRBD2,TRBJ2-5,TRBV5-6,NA,TGTGCCAGCTCCGGGTGGGAGGGAGAGACCCAGTACTTC,CASSGWEGETQYF
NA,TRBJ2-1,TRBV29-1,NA,TGCAGCGTTGGAGGGGGAAACAATGAGCAGTTCTTC,CSVGGGNNEQFF
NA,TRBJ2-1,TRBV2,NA,TGTGCCAGCAGTTTTTACAGGGCGGGTGAGCAGTTCTTC,CASSFYRAGEQFF
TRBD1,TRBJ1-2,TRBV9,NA,TGTGCCAGCAGCCTCGGGACAGGGAGAAGCTACACCTTC,CASSLGTGRSYTF
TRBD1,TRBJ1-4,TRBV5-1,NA,TGCGCCAGCAGCGCGGGGACAGGGGTGGAAAAACTGTTTTTT,CASSAGTGVEKLFF
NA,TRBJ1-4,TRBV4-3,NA,TGCGCCAGCAGCCAAGTCGATGAAAAACTGTTTTTT,CASSQVDEKLFF
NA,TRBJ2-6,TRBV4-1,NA,TGCGCCAGCAGCCCCTCGGCGGGGTACTTTGGGGCCAACGTCCTGACTTTC,CASSPSAGYFGANVLTF
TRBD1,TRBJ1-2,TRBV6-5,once,TGTGCCAGCAGTCCCGACAGGGGGCGGAATGGCTACACCTTC,CASSPDRGRNGYTF
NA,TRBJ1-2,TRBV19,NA,TGTGCCAGTAGTATCGAGGAGGGGGACAATGGCTACACCTTC,CASSIEEGDNGYTF
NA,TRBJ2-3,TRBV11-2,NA,TGTGCCAGCAGCTCCGGTTATGGGACCACAGATACGCAGTATTTT,CASSSGYGTTDTQYF
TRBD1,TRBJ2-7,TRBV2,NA,TGTGCCAGCTCCATCAATGGACAGGGGGCATACGAGCAGTACTTC,CASSINGQGAYEQYF
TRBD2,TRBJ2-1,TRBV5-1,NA,TGCGCCAGCAGCGTAAATCCGGGACTAGCGGGGCCTAATGAGCAGTTCTTC,CASSVNPGLAGPNEQFF
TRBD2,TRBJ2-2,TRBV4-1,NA,TGCGCCAGCAGCCAAGGGGGACTAGCGGGAGTTGGCACCGGGGAGCTGTTTTTT,CASSQGGLAGVGTGELFF
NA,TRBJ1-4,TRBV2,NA,TGTGCCAGCAGTGTTCTAGGGAATGAAAAACTGTTTTTT,CASSVLGNEKLFF
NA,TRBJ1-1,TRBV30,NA,TGTGCCTGGAGTGCCCTCAGGGGTTCGGGCACTGAAGCTTTCTTT,CAWSALRGSGTEAFF
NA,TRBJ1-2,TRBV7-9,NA,TGTGCCAGCACCCGAGGGGAGTCCTCTAGTGGAGGCTACACCTTC,CASTRGESSSGGYTF
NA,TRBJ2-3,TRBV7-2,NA,TGTGCCAGCAGCTCCTGGCTTACGCAGTATTTT,CASSSWLTQYF
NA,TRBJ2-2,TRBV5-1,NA,TGCGCCAGCAGCTTGGTTCCAGGGAGGAACACCGGGGAGCTGTTTTTT,CASSLVPGRNTGELFF
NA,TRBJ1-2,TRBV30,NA,TGTGCCTGCCCCCTCTCCCAGGACAGCGGCTACACCTTC,CACPLSQDSGYTF
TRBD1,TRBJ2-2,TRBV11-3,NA,TGTGCCAGCAGCTCCGGGACAGCCAACACCGGGGAGCTGTTTTTT,CASSSGTANTGELFF
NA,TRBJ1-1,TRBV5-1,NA,TGCGCCAGCAGCCTGCGACAGGACACTGAAGCTTTCTTT,CASSLRQDTEAFF
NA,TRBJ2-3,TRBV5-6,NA,TGTGCCAGCAGCTTGGGAGGGGGCGGGAGTCGCACAGATACGCAGTATTTT,CASSLGGGGSRTDTQYF
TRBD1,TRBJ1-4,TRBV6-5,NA,TGTGCCAGCAGACAGGGGGCGCGTGAAAAACTGTTTTTT,CASRQGAREKLFF
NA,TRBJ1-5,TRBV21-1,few,TGTGCCAGCACGGGGGAGCAGCCCCAGCATTTT,CASTGEQPQHF
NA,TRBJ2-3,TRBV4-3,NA,TGCGCCAGCAGCCAAGATCCGAGTATTCGGGGGCAATCTAGCACAGATACGCAGTATTTT,CASSQDPSIRGQSSTDTQYF
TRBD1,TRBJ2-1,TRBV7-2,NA,TGTGCCAGCAGTCAGACAGGGATTCTTAATGAGCAGTTCTTC,CASSQTGILNEQFF
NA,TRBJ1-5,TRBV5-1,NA,TGCGCCAGCAGCGTTGACGGTGGCAATCAGCCCCAGCATTTT,CASSVDGGNQPQHF
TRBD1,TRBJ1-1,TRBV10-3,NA,TGTGCCATCAGTGGGGACAGGGGTTTATCTGCTGTGGCTGAAGCTTTCTTT,CAISGDRGLSAVAEAFF
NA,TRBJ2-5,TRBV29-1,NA,TGCAGCGTTGGGGAGAACCAAGAGACCCAGTACTTC,CSVGENQETQYF
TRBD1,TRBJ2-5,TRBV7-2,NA,TGTGCCAGCAGCTTAGGGGGGACAGGGGAAGAGACCCAGTACTTC,CASSLGGTGEETQYF
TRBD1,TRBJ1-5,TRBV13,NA,TGTGCCAGCAGCCCGGGACAGGGGAGGATCGGGGAGCAGCCCCAGCATTTT,CASSPGQGRIGEQPQHF
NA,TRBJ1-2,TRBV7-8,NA,TGTGCCAGCAGCTTTGGTTGGGGATATGGCTACACCTTC,CASSFGWGYGYTF
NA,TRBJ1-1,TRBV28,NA,TGTGCCAGCAGTTTCTCGGGTTACCATGAAGCTTTCTTT,CASSFSGYHEAFF